One and the same sample provided the 19 T cell receptor beta chains below, sequenced in a study of blood T cell repertoires in COVID-19. Method: immunoSEQ multiplex PCR; TCRdb's copy keeps in-frame clones and lacks some. The table lists about 95,000 clones, 80% to 95% of them singletons. Sequencing was carried out using peripheral blood. The receptors were gathered from a woman between 50 and 59 years old in a cohort sampled during active COVID-19.

The rearrangement uses TRBV9 and TRBJ2-1, with a possible D match to TRBD1 (6 bases). The V end lost 3 bases, the J end lost 3 bases, and 19 bases lay between the germline ends. This CDR3 region has 17 residues. The germline V gene encodes CDR1 SGDLS and CDR2 YYNGEE. The CDR3 DNA reads TGTGCCAGCAGCGAAGGGGGTGGGACCGCTCGCTACAATGAGCAGTTCTTC. Translation gives CASSEGGGTARYNEQFF.

In this sample, this clone turned up once. This chain joins TRBV14 and TRBJ1-2; TRBD1 matches 12 bases. The V gene end was trimmed by 4 bases and the J gene end by 6 bases; junction bases not matched to a gene: 15. Germline values: CDR1 SGHDN, CDR2 FVKESK. This CDR3 region has 18 residues. The CDR3 coding sequence is TGTGCCAGCAGCCGAAAGGGGGGACAGGGGGCGTCTTATGATGGCTACACCTTC. This sequence encodes CASSRKGGQGASYDGYTF.

Only a few counts were recorded for this clone. The V gene is TRBV5-1, the J gene TRBJ2-2; maybe TRBD1 (5 bases). CDR3 length: 17 amino acids. V was cut by 0 bases and J by 1 base, with 13 bases left in between. The germline CDR1 and CDR2 sequences are SGHRS and YFSETQ. This chain's CDR3 is CASSLAPGDRNTGELFF. The DNA for the CDR3 is TGCGCCAGCAGCTTGGCCCCCGGAGACAGGAACACCGGGGAGCTGTTTTTT.

The chain has TRBV19 and TRBJ1-5; 7 bases match TRBD1. Looked up from germline, CDR1 is LNHDA and CDR2 is SQIVND (reference sequence). This CDR3 region has 16 residues. Trimming cost V 3 bases and J 5 bases; bases outside gene matches: 10. The CDR3 spells CASSILAGGTYQPQHF. The CDR3 DNA is TGTGCCAGTAGTATTCTGGCAGGGGGAACGTATCAGCCCCAGCATTTT.

The gene calls are TRBV6-2 or TRBV6-3 and TRBJ1-1; TRBD1 aligns across 8 bases. This CDR3 region has 14 residues. V dropped 4 bases and J dropped 7; count of bases not matched to a gene: 8. Germline CDR1 MNHEY, CDR2 SVGEGT. CDR3 in amino acids: CASSSPPQGGEAFF. The CDR3 nucleotides read TGTGCCAGCAGTTCACCTCCACAGGGGGGTGAAGCTTTCTTT.

The gene calls are TRBV7-9 and TRBJ1-1; D perhaps matches TRBD1 (5 bases). CDR3 length: 15 amino acids. The V end lost 3 bases, the J end lost 0 bases, and 11 bases lay between the germline ends. Per germline, CDR1 SEHNR and CDR2 FQNEAQ (reference sequence). CDR3 coding DNA: TGTGCCAGCAGCTTTGGACGGACAATGAACACTGAAGCTTTCTTT. Translation: CASSFGRTMNTEAFF.

CDR3 bases: TGTGCCAGCAGTTACACCGGACAGGGTGAGACCCAGTACTTC. This sequence encodes CASSYTGQGETQYF. V is TRBV6-5 and J is TRBJ2-5; 8 nucleotides match TRBD1. This CDR3 contains 14 residues. Looked up from germline, CDR1 is MNHEY and CDR2 is SVGAGI. V was pared by 2 bases and J by 5 bases, with 4 bases of the junction left unmatched.

The CDR3 nucleotides are TGTGCCAGCAGCCGTACCGGGGAGCTGTTTTTT. This gives the protein CASSRTGELFF. This chain joins TRBV27 and TRBJ2-2; D gene uncertain. Germline assignment: CDR1 MNHEY and CDR2 SMNVEV (reference sequence). V lost 6 bases, J lost 5 bases, and 4 bases lay in between. The CDR3 has 11 amino acids.

This clone occurred a few times. The rearrangement joins TRBV7-9 to TRBJ1-5, with D possibly TRBD1 on 6 matching bases. From germline, CDR1 is SEHNR and CDR2 FQNEAQ (reference sequence). This CDR3 contains 14 residues. Trimming shortened V by 3 bases and J by 3 bases, and 9 bases separated the two germline ends. The CDR3 nucleotides read TGTGCCAGCAGCTTGGCAGGGGACAATCAGCCCCAGCATTTT. It encodes CASSLAGDNQPQHF. The full variable domain, with the rest looked up from reference TRBV7-9 and TRBJ1-5, is DTGVSQNPRHKITKRGQNVTFRCDPISEHNRLYWYRQTLGQGPEFLTYFQNEAQLEKSRLLSDRFSAERPKGSFSTLEIQRTEQGDSAMYLCASSLAGDNQPQHFGDGTRLSIL.

The chain is built from TRBV30 and TRBJ2-7; TRBD2 aligns across 8 bases. The CDR3 is made up of 12 amino acids. Germline V gene sequence: CDR1 GTSNPN, CDR2 SVGIG (reference sequence). The V gene end was trimmed by 7 bases and the J gene end by 0 bases; junction bases not matched to a gene: 2. The CDR3 bases are TGTGCCTCGGGGGGGAGCTCCTACGAGCAGTACTTC. Residues: CASGGSSYEQYF.

The gene calls are TRBV6-5 and TRBJ2-5; D gene uncertain. The germline V and J ends were trimmed by 5 bases and 8 bases, with 9 bases remaining between them. The CDR3 is 11 amino acids. Germline CDR1 MNHEY, CDR2 SVGAGI. DNA for the CDR3: TGTGCCAGCAGTCGTGGCGGAACCCAGTACTTC. This encodes CASSRGGTQYF.

The rearrangement joins TRBV15 to TRBJ1-5; 9 bases map to TRBD1. With V trimmed by 3 bases and J by 3 bases, 12 bases remained unmatched. The CDR3 is 18 amino acids. The germline CDR1 and CDR2 sequences are LNHNV and YYDKDF (reference sequence). The CDR3 DNA reads TGTGCCACCAGCAGGGGGGGACAGGGTTCATGGTCCAATCAGCCCCAGCATTTT. This codes for CATSRGGQGSWSNQPQHF.

The chain combines TRBV29-1 with TRBJ1-2, with TRBD1 identical over 7 bases. V trimming: 4 bases; J trimming: 7 bases; junction bases outside the gene matches: 6. The CDR3 runs to 12 residues. Germline CDR1 is SQVTM and CDR2 is ANQGSEA. CDR3 DNA: TGCAGCGTTGGTGTAGGGGGCGGTGGCTACACCTTC. It specifies CSVGVGGGGYTF.

The genes are TRBV15 and TRBJ2-1; 10 nucleotides agree with TRBD1. The ends lost 3 bases at V and 12 bases at J; junction bases unmatched: 2. CDR1 and CDR2 (germline): LNHNV, YYDKDF (reference sequence). This CDR3 spans 12 amino acids. This CDR3 is CATSRDRGGQFF. CDR3 in DNA: TGTGCCACCAGCAGGGACAGGGGGGGGCAGTTCTTC.

J is TRBJ1-5 and V is TRBV5-1; D may be TRBD1 (6 bases). The CDR3 spans 16 residues. The V gene lost 1 base and the J gene lost 0 bases, with 11 bases spanning the gap. The germline V gene has CDR1 SGHRS and CDR2 YFSETQ. Here the CDR3 reads CASSLPQGYSNQPQHF. Written as DNA, the CDR3 is TGCGCCAGCAGCTTGCCACAGGGTTATAGCAATCAGCCCCAGCATTTT.

The V call is TRBV6-6, the J call TRBJ2-7; D is uncertain. CDR1 is MNHNY, CDR2 SVGAGI, per germline (reference sequence). The CDR3 covers 15 residues. Between the trimmed V and J ends, which lost 5 bases and 0 bases, there was a span of 14 bases. The CDR3 here is CASSGLSSLSYEQYF. In DNA, the CDR3 is TGTGCCAGCAGTGGCTTGTCATCGCTCTCCTACGAGCAGTACTTC.

The V and J genes are TRBV28 and TRBJ2-7, with a possible D match to TRBD1 (5 bases). Germline V gene data show CDR1 as MDHEN and CDR2 as SYDVKM. This CDR3 comprises 12 residues. V was cut by 4 bases and J by 3 bases, with 7 bases left in between. CDR3 sequence: CASSSQVYEQYF. The CDR3 region has the DNA TGTGCCAGCAGTTCACAGGTCTACGAGCAGTACTTC.

The rearrangement joins TRBV4-1 to TRBJ1-1; tentatively, D is TRBD1 (5 bases). This CDR3 contains 14 residues. CDR1 and CDR2 (germline): MGHRA, YSYEKL. Trimming removed 6 bases from V and 5 bases from J, with 16 bases in between. The DNA for the CDR3 is TGCGCCAGCAGTGCGCCGGGGGGGAAGACTGAAGCTTTCTTT. Residues: CASSAPGGKTEAFF.

The chain employs TRBV28 and TRBJ2-7, with a possible D match to TRBD2 (6 bases). Germline assignment: CDR1 MDHEN and CDR2 SYDVKM. This CDR3 has 13 amino acids. The V end was cut by 4 bases, the J end by 1 base, with 8 bases between. This CDR3 is CASSWGLSYEQYF. The CDR3 DNA is TGTGCCAGCAGTTGGGGACTTTCCTACGAGCAGTACTTC.